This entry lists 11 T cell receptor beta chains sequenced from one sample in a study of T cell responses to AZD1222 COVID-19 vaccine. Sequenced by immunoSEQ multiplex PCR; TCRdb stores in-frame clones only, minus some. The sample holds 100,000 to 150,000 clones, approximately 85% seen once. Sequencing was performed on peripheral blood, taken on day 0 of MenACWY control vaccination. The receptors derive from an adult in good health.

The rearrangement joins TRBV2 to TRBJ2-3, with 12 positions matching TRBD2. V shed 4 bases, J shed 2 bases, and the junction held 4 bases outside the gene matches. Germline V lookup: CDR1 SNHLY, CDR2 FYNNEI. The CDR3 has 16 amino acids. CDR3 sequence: CASSAGLAGITDTQYF. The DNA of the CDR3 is TGTGCCAGCAGTGCTGGACTAGCGGGAATCACAGATACGCAGTATTTT.

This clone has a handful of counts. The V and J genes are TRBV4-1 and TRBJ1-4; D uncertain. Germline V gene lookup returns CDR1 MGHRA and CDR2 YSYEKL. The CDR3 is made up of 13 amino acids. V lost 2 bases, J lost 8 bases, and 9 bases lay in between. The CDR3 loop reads CASSQLLKEKLFF. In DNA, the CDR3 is TGCGCCAGCAGCCAACTCCTGAAGGAAAAACTGTTTTTT.

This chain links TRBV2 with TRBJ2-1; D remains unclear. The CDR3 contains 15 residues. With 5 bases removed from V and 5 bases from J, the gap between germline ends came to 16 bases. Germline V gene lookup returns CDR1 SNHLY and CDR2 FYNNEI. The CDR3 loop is CASSRRPGVNNEQFF. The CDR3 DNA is TGTGCCAGCAGTCGACGGCCGGGTGTGAACAATGAGCAGTTCTTC.

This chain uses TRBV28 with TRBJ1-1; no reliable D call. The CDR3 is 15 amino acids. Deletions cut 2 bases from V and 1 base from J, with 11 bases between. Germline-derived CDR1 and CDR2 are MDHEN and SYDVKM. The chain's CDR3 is CASSLSGRPNTEAFF. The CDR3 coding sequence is TGTGCCAGCAGTTTAAGTGGCAGGCCGAACACTGAAGCTTTCTTT.

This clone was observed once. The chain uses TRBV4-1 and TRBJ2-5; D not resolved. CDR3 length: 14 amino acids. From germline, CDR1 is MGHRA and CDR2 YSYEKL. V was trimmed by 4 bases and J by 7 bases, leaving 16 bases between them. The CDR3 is CASSLRTVLATQYF. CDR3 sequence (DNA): TGCGCCAGCAGCCTACGGACCGTCCTGGCGACCCAGTACTTC.

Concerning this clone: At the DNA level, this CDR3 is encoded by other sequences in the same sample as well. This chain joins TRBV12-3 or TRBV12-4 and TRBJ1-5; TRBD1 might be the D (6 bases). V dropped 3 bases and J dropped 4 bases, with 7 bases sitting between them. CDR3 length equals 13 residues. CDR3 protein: CASSFQGNQPQHF. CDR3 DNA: TGTGCCAGCAGTTTCCAGGGGAATCAGCCCCAGCATTTT.

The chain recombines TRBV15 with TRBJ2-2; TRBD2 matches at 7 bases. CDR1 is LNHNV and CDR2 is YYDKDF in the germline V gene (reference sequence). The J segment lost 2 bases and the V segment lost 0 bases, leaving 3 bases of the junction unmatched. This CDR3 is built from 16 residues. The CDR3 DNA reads TGTGCCACCAGCAGAGACCGGGAGGCTAACACCGGGGAGCTGTTTTTT. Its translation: CATSRDREANTGELFF.

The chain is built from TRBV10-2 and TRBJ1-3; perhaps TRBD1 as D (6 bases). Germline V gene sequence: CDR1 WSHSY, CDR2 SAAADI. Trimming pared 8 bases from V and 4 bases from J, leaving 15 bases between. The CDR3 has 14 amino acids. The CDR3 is CASSDPGVGNTIYF. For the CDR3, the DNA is TGCGCCAGCTCCGACCCAGGGGTCGGAAACACCATATATTTT.

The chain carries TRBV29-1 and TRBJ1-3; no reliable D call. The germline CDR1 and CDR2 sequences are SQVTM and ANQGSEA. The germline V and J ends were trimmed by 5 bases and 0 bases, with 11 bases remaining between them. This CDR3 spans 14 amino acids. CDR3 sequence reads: CSVRRLLSGNTIYF. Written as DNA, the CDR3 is TGCAGCGTTCGGCGGCTCCTCTCTGGAAACACCATATATTTT.

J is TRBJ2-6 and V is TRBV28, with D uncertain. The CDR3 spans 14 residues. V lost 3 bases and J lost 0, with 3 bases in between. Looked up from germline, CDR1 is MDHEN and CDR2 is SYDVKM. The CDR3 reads CASSLYSGANVLTF. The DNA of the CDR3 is TGTGCCAGCAGTTTGTACTCTGGGGCCAACGTCCTGACTTTC. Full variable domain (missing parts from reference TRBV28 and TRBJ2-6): DVKVTQSSRYLVKRTGEKVFLECVQDMDHENMFWYRQDPGLGLRLIYFSYDVKMKEKGDIPEGYSVSREKKERFSLILESASTNQTSMYLCASSLYSGANVLTFGAGSRLTVL.

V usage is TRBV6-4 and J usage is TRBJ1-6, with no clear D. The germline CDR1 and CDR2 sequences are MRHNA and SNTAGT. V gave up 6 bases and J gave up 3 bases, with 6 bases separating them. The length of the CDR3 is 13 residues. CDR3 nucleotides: TGTGCCAGCAGCCTAGGCTATAATTCACCCCTCCACTTT. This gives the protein CASSLGYNSPLHF.